The 24 T cell receptor beta chains below come from one sample, sequenced in a study of molecular identifiers for immune sequencing clone quantification. Each CDR3 protein is one row after TCRdb ran MiXCR on the PCR reads. The sample includes 85,000 to 90,000 distinct CDR3 sequences, around 20% of them seen just once. The specimen was naive CD8+ T cells from blood, with Jurkat cell RNA spiked in. This sample's subset: FACS-sorted CD8+CD4-CCR7+CD45RA+ naive T cells. Receptor source: a human donor in good health. Some libraries in this study had Jurkat cell RNA spiked in.

About this clonotype: A read error may be the cause here, since a much bigger clone is one base away. The J gene is TRBJ1-4, the V gene TRBV7-9, with D possibly TRBD1 on 5 matching bases. From germline, CDR1 is SEHNR and CDR2 FQNEAQ (reference sequence). The CDR3 totals 13 residues. In nucleotides, the CDR3 is TGTGCCAGCAGCACAGGCGAGAGGATTAAACTGGTTTTT. As protein: CASSTGERIKLVF.

A remark on this clonotype: Since no conserved phenylalanine or tryptophan closes the CDR3, a read error is the likely cause. The chain couples TRBV30 to TRBJ2-2; TRBD2 is a possible D gene (7 bases). CDR1 is GTSNPN, CDR2 SVGIG, per germline (reference sequence). The CDR3 runs to 13 residues. V was clipped by 3 bases and J by 9 bases, with 14 bases between them. The DNA for the CDR3 is TGTGCCTGGAGCCCCGGGGGGACACGGGAGCTGTTTTTA. Translation gives CAWSPGGTRELFL.

This clonotype has a count of ten or more. The V gene is TRBV7-6, the J gene TRBJ2-5; no firm D call. CDR1 is SGHVS and CDR2 is FNYEAQ in the germline V gene. The CDR3 covers 12 residues. V lost 4 bases to trimming and J lost 1 base, with 4 bases between them. The CDR3 protein is CASSSIQETQYF. In DNA form, the CDR3 reads TGTGCCAGCAGCTCCATCCAAGAGACCCAGTACTTC.

The table lists this clonotype with many counts. The rearrangement uses TRBV6-2 or TRBV6-3 and TRBJ1-1, with D perhaps TRBD1 (6 bases). The CDR3 is 17 residues long. Germline assignment: CDR1 MNHEY and CDR2 SVGEGT. The V end lost 0 bases, the J end lost 4 bases, and 18 bases lay between the germline ends. Written as DNA, the CDR3 is TGTGCCAGCAGTTACTCCCCCCTCGAAAGGGGGGGCACTGAAGCTTTCTTT. This codes for CASSYSPLERGGTEAFF.

This clonotype was counted between two and nine times. This chain joins TRBV27 and TRBJ2-1; D is perhaps TRBD1 (6 bases). CDR1 and CDR2 (germline): MNHEY, SMNVEV (reference sequence). This CDR3 has 16 amino acids. Deletions cut 2 bases from V and 0 bases from J, with 11 bases between. CDR3 in amino acids: CASSLGGSPSYNEQFF. CDR3 nucleotides: TGTGCCAGCAGTTTAGGGGGCAGTCCCTCCTACAATGAGCAGTTCTTC.

The table lists this clonotype with a few counts. Here the CDR3 DNA reads TGTGCCAGCAGCTTGGCTCGGGTATCAGCCCCGTACGAGCAGTACTTC. Translated, it gives CASSLARVSAPYEQYF. This chain connects TRBV5-6 to TRBJ2-7; D gene unclear. V was clipped by 0 bases and J by 4 bases, with 17 bases between them. CDR1 and CDR2 (germline): SGHDT, YYEEEE. There are 16 residues in the CDR3.

In regard to this clonotype: Given a much more abundant clone one base away, this may be a read error. No conserved phenylalanine or tryptophan is present at the end of the CDR3, so a read error is the likely explanation. V and J are TRBV27 and TRBJ2-7, with TRBD1 identical over 8 bases. Germline assignment: CDR1 MNHEY and CDR2 SMNVEV (reference sequence). The CDR3 covers 13 residues. Trimming took 6 bases from V and 3 from J; bases not matched to a gene: 4. Here the CDR3 reads CASSSGQDYEQYL. The CDR3 DNA is TGTGCCAGCAGCTCGGGACAGGACTACGAGCAGTACTTA.

This clonotype showed up many times. The chain uses TRBV27 and TRBJ2-7, with D possibly TRBD1 on 7 matching bases. The CDR3 sequence is 13 residues long. Trimming shortened V by 6 bases and J by 4 bases, and 13 bases separated the two germline ends. Germline V CDR1 and CDR2: MNHEY, SMNVEV (reference sequence). CDR3 sequence reads: CASSPTGRYEQYF. The CDR3 nucleotides are TGTGCCAGCAGCCCGACAGGGAGGTACGAGCAGTACTTC.

The chain uses TRBV29-1 and TRBJ2-5; D unclear. The length of the CDR3 is 12 residues. The V gene's germline CDR1 is SQVTM and CDR2 ANQGSEA. The V and J ends lost 2 bases and 5 bases respectively, with 9 bases between them. The CDR3 coding sequence is TGCAGCGTTGAAACCCGGGTCGAGACCCAGTACTTC. Translating it yields CSVETRVETQYF. Complete variable domain (other parts from reference TRBV29-1 and TRBJ2-5): SAVISQKPSRDICQRGTSLTIQCQVDSQVTMMFWYRQQPGQSLTLIATANQGSEATYESGFVIDKFPISRPNLTFSTLTVSNMSPEDSSIYLCSVETRVETQYFGPGTRLLVL.

This clonotype has a count of ten or more. The CDR3 loop reads CASSGNVGDPFSTDTQYF. The CDR3 DNA reads TGTGCCAGCAGCGGGAACGTCGGGGACCCGTTTAGCACAGATACGCAGTATTTT. The chain links TRBV2 to TRBJ2-3; D is perhaps TRBD1 or TRBD2 (5 bases each). This CDR3 is 18 amino acids long. Germline CDR1 reads SNHLY; CDR2 reads FYNNEI. Trimming removed 6 bases from V and 0 bases from J, with 22 bases in between.

This clonotype was found many times. CDR3 nucleotides: TGTGCCAGTAGTATCAGTCCGGAGAGGTATAGCAATCAGCCCCAGCATTTT. Encoded protein: CASSISPERYSNQPQHF. The chain has TRBV19 and TRBJ1-5, with no clear D. Germline V gene lookup returns CDR1 LNHDA and CDR2 SQIVND (reference sequence). CDR3 length equals 17 residues. Trimming pared 3 bases from V and 0 bases from J, leaving 15 bases between.

The sample holds a few counts of this clonotype. A much more abundant neighbour one base away suggests this may be a read error. The chain couples TRBV27 to TRBJ2-5, with D tentatively TRBD1 or TRBD2 (5 bases each). This CDR3 contains 14 residues. CDR1 and CDR2 from the germline V gene are MNHEY and SMNVEV (reference sequence). The CDR3 spells CASSLEGNQGTQYF. DNA for the CDR3: TGTGCCAGCAGTTTAGAGGGGAACCAAGGGACCCAGTACTTC.

Of note for this clonotype: A read error may account for a junction end that differs from germline. This sequence joins TRBV6-5 and TRBJ1-5, with D possibly TRBD1 on 6 matching bases. CDR3 size: 13 residues. Germline CDR1 MNHEY, CDR2 SVGAGI. CDR3 sequence (DNA): TGTGCCAGCAGTTACGGACAGTGGCAGCCACAGCCTTTT. As protein: CASSYGQWQPQPF.

A note on this clonotype: A much larger clone is a single base away; this may be a read error. The chain couples TRBV7-6 to TRBJ2-7; D not resolved. Germline V gene sequence: CDR1 SGHVS, CDR2 FNYEAQ. V was trimmed by 5 bases and J by 0 bases, leaving 11 bases between them. The CDR3 has 14 amino acids. The CDR3 protein is CASSRRKSSYEQYF. The CDR3 bases are TGTGCCAGCAGCCGGCGGAAGAGCTCCTACGAGCAGTACTTC.

The rearrangement links TRBV7-9 to TRBJ2-1; TRBD2 agrees at 11 bases. CDR1 and CDR2 (germline): SEHNR, FQNEAQ (reference sequence). The V segment lost 6 bases and the J segment 8 bases; nucleotides outside the gene matches: 6. CDR3 length: 14 residues. CDR3: CASRQGLAGDEQFF. DNA of the CDR3: TGTGCCAGCAGACAAGGACTAGCGGGCGATGAGCAGTTCTTC. Looking up the rest from reference TRBV7-9 and TRBJ2-1 gives the full variable domain: DTGVSQNPRHKITKRGQNVTFRCDPISEHNRLYWYRQTLGQGPEFLTYFQNEAQLEKSRLLSDRFSAERPKGSFSTLEIQRTEQGDSAMYLCASRQGLAGDEQFFGPGTRLTVL.

This clonotype was seen repeatedly, ten times or more. V is TRBV20-1 and J is TRBJ2-1; D call uncertain. The CDR3 is 13 residues long. Germline loops: CDR1 DFQATT, CDR2 SNEGSKA (reference sequence). With 6 bases removed from V and 3 bases from J, the gap between germline ends came to 12 bases. This CDR3 is CSANRVDYNEQFF. The CDR3 nucleotides read TGCAGTGCGAATAGGGTTGACTACAATGAGCAGTTCTTC.

This clonotype was seen at least ten times. The chain employs TRBV27 and TRBJ1-1; TRBD1 matches at 8 bases. Germline V CDR1 and CDR2: MNHEY, SMNVEV (reference sequence). CDR3 length equals 16 residues. J gave up 6 bases and V 5 bases, and 14 bases lay outside the gene matches. The CDR3 spells CASSTRQGYILSEAFF. Here the CDR3 DNA reads TGTGCCAGCAGTACCCGACAGGGGTACATCCTCTCTGAAGCTTTCTTT.

This clonotype was counted many times. The chain is built from TRBV5-4 and TRBJ2-1; the D gene is possibly TRBD2 (5 bases). The germline V and J ends were trimmed by 4 bases and 3 bases, with 11 bases remaining between them. CDR1 is SGHNT and CDR2 is YYREEE in the germline V gene (reference sequence). This CDR3 has 14 amino acids. In DNA, the CDR3 is TGTGCCAGCAGCCCCGAGGGTTACTACAATGAGCAGTTCTTC. Its protein product is CASSPEGYYNEQFF.

The table lists this clonotype with many counts. The V and J genes are TRBV25-1 and TRBJ2-2, with D unclear. Germline V gives CDR1 MGHDK, CDR2 SYGVNS. This CDR3 is built from 14 residues. Trimming pared 0 bases from V and 2 bases from J, leaving 4 bases between. The CDR3 nucleotides are TGTGCCAGCAGTGAATACTCAAACACCGGGGAGCTGTTTTTT. Its translation is CASSEYSNTGELFF.

The table lists this clonotype with many counts. The chain employs TRBV6-5 and TRBJ2-7; 8 bases align to TRBD2. The germline gives CDR1 MNHEY, CDR2 SVGAGI. V dropped 7 bases and J dropped 2; count of bases not matched to a gene: 10. The CDR3 is 15 residues long. CDR3 residues: CASIPLAGRTYEQYF. CDR3 nucleotide sequence: TGTGCCAGCATCCCTCTAGCGGGCAGGACCTACGAGCAGTACTTC.

This clonotype was counted at least ten times. This chain uses TRBV9 with TRBJ1-1, with TRBD1 matching over 9 bases. Germline CDR1 is SGDLS and CDR2 is YYNGEE. This CDR3 spans 16 amino acids. Unmatched junction bases numbered 8, after V lost 4 bases and J lost 1 base. The CDR3 coding sequence is TGTGCCAGCAGCTCACCGACAGGGGGGGCGAACACTGAAGCTTTCTTT. This codes for CASSSPTGGANTEAFF.

The chain links TRBV27 to TRBJ2-7; either TRBD1 or TRBD2 may supply D (5 bases each). CDR1 is MNHEY, CDR2 SMNVEV, per germline (reference sequence). V lost 5 bases and J lost 2, with 13 bases in between. The CDR3 covers 14 residues. The CDR3 nucleotides are TGTGCCAGCAGTCCCGGGGACGGTACCTACGAGCAGTACTTC. Its protein product is CASSPGDGTYEQYF.

J is TRBJ2-7 and V is TRBV27; 7 bases agree with TRBD1. From germline, CDR1 is MNHEY and CDR2 SMNVEV (reference sequence). Trimming cost V 4 bases and J 6 bases; bases outside gene matches: 12. The CDR3 contains 15 residues. CDR3 nucleotide sequence: TGTGCCAGCAGTTCCACTAGGGGGCTTGATCGCGAGCAGTACTTC. Residues: CASSSTRGLDREQYF.

Many counts were recorded for this clonotype. The rearrangement uses TRBV12-3 or TRBV12-4 and TRBJ2-7, with 8 bases matching TRBD1. Germline trimming cut 6 bases from V and 6 bases from J; bases unmatched to any gene: 13. The CDR3 is made up of 15 amino acids. CDR3 DNA: TGTGCCAGCAGCCCCCAAGGGACAGGTCCAGGCGAGCAGTACTTC. Protein product: CASSPQGTGPGEQYF.